A selection of T cell receptor beta chains follows, all from one sample in a study of blood T cell repertoires in COVID-19. Generated by immunoSEQ multiplex PCR, the TCRdb table keeps only in-frame clones and is missing some. Here the sample spans hundreds of thousands of clones, roughly 88% being singletons. Sequenced material: peripheral blood. These receptor sequences come from a woman between 65 and 79 years old with COVID-19, enrolled during active disease. Both conserved end residues are part of each CDR3. Fields, in order: J gene, D gene, V gene, CDR3 protein. D genes are given only for firm matches.

TRBJ1-4,TRBD1,TRBV5-6,CASSTGTGVANEKLFF
TRBJ2-1,TRBD2,TRBV7-9,CASSWEGLAEEEQFF
TRBJ1-3,-,TRBV7-3,CASSLSQGNTIYF
TRBJ2-5,-,TRBV15,CATNDGVWETQYF
TRBJ1-2,TRBD1,TRBV30,CAWSVRRDSYGYTF
TRBJ1-2,TRBD1,TRBV5-1,CASSSGQGADYGYTF
TRBJ1-3,-,TRBV18,CASSLNPQGSGNTIYF
TRBJ2-7,TRBD2,TRBV11-2,CASSLRGGLAGYEQYF
TRBJ2-7,-,TRBV5-1,CASRLSSSYEQYF
TRBJ1-4,-,TRBV7-9,CASSLPGVEKLFF
TRBJ1-5,-,TRBV19,CASSMAGPQWPQHF
TRBJ1-2,TRBD1,TRBV5-4,CASSSPGTGHHYGYTF
TRBJ2-2,-,TRBV24-1,CATSGFTGNTGELFF
TRBJ2-2,-,TRBV21-1,CASNPNELAGVLCGELFF
TRBJ2-7,-,TRBV11-3,CASSPLKGEREQYF
TRBJ2-3,-,TRBV24-1,CATSDVRGTNTDTQYF
TRBJ1-2,-,TRBV6-5,CASSYSEGYGYTF
TRBJ1-1,TRBD1,TRBV27,CASSVDRENTEAFF
TRBJ1-3,-,TRBV19,CASSTGFGNTIYF
TRBJ1-2,TRBD1,TRBV6-6,CASSRDRAYGYTF
TRBJ2-5,-,TRBV30,CAWSLGTETQYF
TRBJ2-2,-,TRBV24-1,CATSGGTPNTGELFF
TRBJ2-1,TRBD1,TRBV2,CASSVGTGAYNEQFF
TRBJ1-1,TRBD1,TRBV29-1,CSGDKDRGSTEAFF
TRBJ1-6,-,TRBV18,CASSGGDNSPLHF
TRBJ2-5,-,TRBV15,CATPGLGQETQYF
TRBJ2-1,TRBD1,TRBV6-4,CASSKTGTGVYNEQFF
TRBJ2-7,TRBD1,TRBV7-2,CASSLQGESYEQYF
TRBJ1-3,-,TRBV2,CASRRTGNTIYF
TRBJ2-3,TRBD2,TRBV7-2,CASSSPSGGNTDTQYF
TRBJ2-5,-,TRBV6-6,CASSTQTRETQYF
TRBJ1-5,-,TRBV6-5,CATGTGNQPQHF
TRBJ1-4,-,TRBV19,CASRDSRATNEKLFF
TRBJ1-2,-,TRBV6-5,CASTQVGSSYGYTF
TRBJ1-5,TRBD1,TRBV6-5,CASSRRQGVQPQHF
TRBJ1-5,TRBD1,TRBV19,CASSMSRGVNQPQHF
TRBJ2-1,-,TRBV11-3,CASRSSTGSPYNEQFF
TRBJ1-1,-,TRBV15,CATSRDRGRYTEAFF
TRBJ2-3,TRBD2,TRBV20-1,CSASDRLAGSTDTQYF
TRBJ1-2,-,TRBV27,CASQTSAQRSYGYTF
TRBJ2-7,TRBD1,TRBV5-1,CASSPDGTAYEQYF
TRBJ1-2,-,TRBV4-1,CASSQEGRYYGYTF
TRBJ1-1,TRBD1,TRBV29-1,CSVRDRPNTEAFF
TRBJ2-7,-,TRBV21-1,CASSEIRRFTSYEQYF
TRBJ1-5,-,TRBV6-4,CASTGLASNQPQHF
TRBJ1-5,TRBD1,TRBV6-6,CASRQGMDQPQHF
TRBJ1-1,-,TRBV19,CASSTSDTNTEAFF
TRBJ1-4,-,TRBV6-6,CASSPRGATNEKLFF
TRBJ2-1,TRBD1,TRBV5-6,CASSSNRDRGYNEQFF
TRBJ1-3,-,TRBV28,CASSPPPGSGNTIYF
TRBJ2-1,-,TRBV4-3,CASSQDGVAEDNEQFF
TRBJ1-4,-,TRBV30,CAWSGRGVNEKLFF
TRBJ1-3,TRBD1,TRBV6-2/TRBV6-3,CASSSQGLGSGNTIYF
TRBJ2-7,-,TRBV12-3/TRBV12-4,CASRRQFSYEQYF